The source of this TCR beta chain is a study of beta chain features in type 1 diabetes. Study findings and constraints: Whatever favoring of shorter templates PCR might show would apply equally to patients and controls. A moderate, significant TCRB CDR3 shortening appeared in type 1 diabetes across four CD4+ subsets. TCRB repertoires of naive, central memory and Treg cells appeared more similar among patients than among healthy donors.

Germline CDR1 and CDR2: SGHTA and FQGNSA. The CDR3 consists of 14 residues. The trim removed 5 bases at V and 4 bases at J, leaving 7 bases unmatched. The authors reverse transcribed all of the isolated RNA, so sequencing captured expressed TCRB transcripts. Assay used: immunoSEQ multiplex PCR; TCRdb lists only in-frame clones, some missing. The table lists 200,000 to 250,000 clones, 55% to 70% of them singletons, with 0.053% in the top ten. All sorted populations exceeded 95% purity. This clone was detected only once. The antigen is unknown. This sequence was found in a man aged 25 to 40 in good health. The rearrangement links TRBV7-2 to TRBJ2-7, with 8 bases that match TRBD1. The source material was naive CD4+ T cells from blood. The CDR3 DNA follows: TGTGCCAGCAGCCAATCAAGACAGGGGTACGAGCAGTACTTC. It specifies CASSQSRQGYEQYF.